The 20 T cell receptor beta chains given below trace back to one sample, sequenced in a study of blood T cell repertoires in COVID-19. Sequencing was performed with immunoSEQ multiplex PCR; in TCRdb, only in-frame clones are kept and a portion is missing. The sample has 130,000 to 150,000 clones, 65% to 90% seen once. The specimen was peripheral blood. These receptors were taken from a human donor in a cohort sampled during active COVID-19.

The CDR3 DNA sequence: TGTGCCAGCAGCGCAGCAGGGACCCAGTACTTC. Its protein is CASSAAGTQYF. The chain employs TRBV6-2 or TRBV6-3 and TRBJ2-5, with no clear D. The germline V and J ends were trimmed by 6 bases and 7 bases, with 9 bases remaining between them. Per germline, CDR1 MNHEY and CDR2 SVGEGT. The CDR3 totals 11 residues.

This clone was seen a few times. This CDR3 is CASSLASGSTYEQYF. The DNA of the CDR3 is TGTGCCAGCAGCTTAGCTAGCGGGAGTACCTACGAGCAGTACTTC. The chain has TRBV13 and TRBJ2-7, with TRBD2 matching over 10 bases. The CDR3 is 15 residues long. The V gene end was trimmed by 1 base and the J gene end by 2 bases; junction bases not matched to a gene: 2. The germline CDR1 and CDR2 sequences are PRHDT and FYEKMQ (reference sequence).

In DNA form, the CDR3 reads TGTGCCAGCAGCTTAGATAGAACAGGGGGCAACAATGAGCAGTTCTTC. The encoded protein is CASSLDRTGGNNEQFF. The chain joins TRBV7-2 to TRBJ2-1, with 9 nucleotides matching TRBD1. After removal of 1 base from V and 5 bases from J, the junction contained 6 bases not matched to a gene. The CDR3 runs 16 residues. The germline V gene encodes CDR1 SGHTA and CDR2 FQGNSA.

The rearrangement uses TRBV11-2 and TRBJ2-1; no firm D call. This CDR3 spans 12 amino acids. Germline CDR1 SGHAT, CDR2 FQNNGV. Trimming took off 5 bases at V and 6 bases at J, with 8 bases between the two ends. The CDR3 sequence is CASSPPGNEQFF. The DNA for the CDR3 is TGTGCCAGCAGCCCGCCCGGCAATGAGCAGTTCTTC.

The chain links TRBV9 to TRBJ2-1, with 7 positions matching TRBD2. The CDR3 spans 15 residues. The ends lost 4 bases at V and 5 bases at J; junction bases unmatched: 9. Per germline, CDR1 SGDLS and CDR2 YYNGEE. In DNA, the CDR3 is TGTGCCAGCAGCTCGAGGAGGGAGGGTAACAATGAGCAGTTCTTC. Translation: CASSSRREGNNEQFF.

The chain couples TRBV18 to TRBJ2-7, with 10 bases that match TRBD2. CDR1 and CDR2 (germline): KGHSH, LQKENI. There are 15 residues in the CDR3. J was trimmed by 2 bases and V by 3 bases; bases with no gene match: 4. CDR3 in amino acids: CASSPFTSGTYEQYF. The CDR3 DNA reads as TGTGCCAGCTCACCGTTTACTAGCGGGACCTACGAGCAGTACTTC.

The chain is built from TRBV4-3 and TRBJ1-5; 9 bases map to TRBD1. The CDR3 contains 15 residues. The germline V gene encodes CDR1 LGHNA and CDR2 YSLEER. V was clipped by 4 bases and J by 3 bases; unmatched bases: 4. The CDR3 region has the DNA TGCGCCAGCAGCCGGGACAGGGCAACCAATCAGCCCCAGCATTTT. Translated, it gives CASSRDRATNQPQHF.

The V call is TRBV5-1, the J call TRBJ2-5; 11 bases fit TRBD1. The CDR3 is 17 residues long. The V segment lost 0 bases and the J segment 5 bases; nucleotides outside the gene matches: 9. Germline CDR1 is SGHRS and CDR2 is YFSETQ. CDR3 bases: TGCGCCAGCAGCTTGGCCCCTCCTGGACAGGGGGCTGAGACCCAGTACTTC. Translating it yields CASSLAPPGQGAETQYF.

The CDR3 region has the DNA TGTGCCAGCAGTTTAGGGCCCCCCAACAGGGACTACGAGCAGTACTTC. Its protein is CASSLGPPNRDYEQYF. This rearrangement joins TRBV27 to TRBJ2-7, with a tentative D call TRBD1 (6 bases). The CDR3 has 16 amino acids. Germline values: CDR1 MNHEY, CDR2 SMNVEV (reference sequence). The germline V and J ends were trimmed by 2 bases and 3 bases, with 17 bases remaining between them.

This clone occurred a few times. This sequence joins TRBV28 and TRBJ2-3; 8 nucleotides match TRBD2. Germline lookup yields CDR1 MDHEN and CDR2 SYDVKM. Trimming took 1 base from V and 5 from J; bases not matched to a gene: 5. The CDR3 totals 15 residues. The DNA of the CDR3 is TGTGCCAGCAGTTTATCTAGCGGGTGGGTAGATACGCAGTATTTT. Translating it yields CASSLSSGWVDTQYF.

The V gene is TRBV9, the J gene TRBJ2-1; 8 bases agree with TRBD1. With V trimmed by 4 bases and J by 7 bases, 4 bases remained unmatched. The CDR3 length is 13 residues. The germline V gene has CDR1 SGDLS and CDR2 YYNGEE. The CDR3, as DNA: TGTGCCAGCAGCCGGACAGGGCGGAATGAGCAGTTCTTC. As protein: CASSRTGRNEQFF.

The CDR3 sequence: CASSYSAQGNYGYTF. The CDR3 bases are TGTGCCAGCAGTTACTCAGCGCAGGGCAACTATGGCTACACCTTC. This rearrangement joins TRBV27 to TRBJ1-2; a weak D match, TRBD1 (5 bases). The V gene's germline CDR1 is MNHEY and CDR2 SMNVEV (reference sequence). Between the trimmed V and J ends, which lost 4 bases and 2 bases, there was a span of 14 bases. CDR3 length equals 15 residues.

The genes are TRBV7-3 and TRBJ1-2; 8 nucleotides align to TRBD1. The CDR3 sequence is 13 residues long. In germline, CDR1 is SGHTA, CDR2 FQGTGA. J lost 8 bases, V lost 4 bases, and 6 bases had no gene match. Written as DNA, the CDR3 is TGTGCCAGCAGCTCTACACAGGGGGGAGGCTACACCTTC. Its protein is CASSSTQGGGYTF.

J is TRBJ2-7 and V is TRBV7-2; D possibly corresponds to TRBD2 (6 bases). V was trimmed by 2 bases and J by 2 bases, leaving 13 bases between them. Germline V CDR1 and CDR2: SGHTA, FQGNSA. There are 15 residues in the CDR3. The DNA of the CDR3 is TGTGCCAGCAGCTTAAGTGCTAGCGTCCCCTACGAGCAGTACTTC. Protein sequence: CASSLSASVPYEQYF.

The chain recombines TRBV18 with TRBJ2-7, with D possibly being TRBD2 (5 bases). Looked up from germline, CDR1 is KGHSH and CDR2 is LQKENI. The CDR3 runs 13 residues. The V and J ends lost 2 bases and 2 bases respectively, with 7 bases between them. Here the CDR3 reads CASSPIGTYEQYF. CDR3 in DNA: TGTGCCAGCTCACCAATCGGGACCTACGAGCAGTACTTC.

The CDR3 sequence: CASSTGTFTDTQYF. CDR3 coding DNA: TGCGCCAGCAGCACTGGGACATTCACAGATACGCAGTATTTT. V and J are TRBV5-1 and TRBJ2-3, with D possibly TRBD1 on 6 matching bases. The CDR3 loop spans 14 amino acids. V gave up 4 bases and J gave up 2 bases, with 11 bases separating them. The germline gives CDR1 SGHRS, CDR2 YFSETQ.

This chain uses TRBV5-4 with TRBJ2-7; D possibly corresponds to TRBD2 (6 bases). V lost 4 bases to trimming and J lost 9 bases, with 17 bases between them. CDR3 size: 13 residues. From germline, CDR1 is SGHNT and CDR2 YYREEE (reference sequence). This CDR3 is CASSREDQTAQYF. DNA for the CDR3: TGTGCCAGCAGCAGGGAGGACCAAACGGCGCAGTACTTC. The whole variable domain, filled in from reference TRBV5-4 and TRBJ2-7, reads ETGVTQSPTHLIKTRGQQVTLRCSSQSGHNTVSWYQQALGQGPQFIFQYYREEENGRGNFPPRFSGLQFPNYSSELNVNALELDDSALYLCASSREDQTAQYFGPGTRLTVT.

CDR3 amino acids: CASSPGTSLYEQYF. For the CDR3, the DNA is TGTGCCAGCTCCCCCGGGACTAGTCTCTACGAGCAGTACTTC. The chain links TRBV28 to TRBJ2-7, with TRBD2 identical over 8 bases. Trimming took 8 bases from V and 3 from J; bases not matched to a gene: 9. The CDR3 covers 14 residues. In germline, CDR1 is MDHEN, CDR2 SYDVKM.

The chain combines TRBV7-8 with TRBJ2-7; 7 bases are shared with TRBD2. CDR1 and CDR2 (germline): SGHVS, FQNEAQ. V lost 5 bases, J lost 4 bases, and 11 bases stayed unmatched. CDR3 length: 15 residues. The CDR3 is CASSRSRGGGYEQYF. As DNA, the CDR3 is TGTGCCAGCAGCCGATCCCGTGGGGGGGGTTACGAGCAGTACTTC.

For the CDR3, the DNA is TGTGCCAGCAGTACCAGACAGGGACAAGAGACCCAGTACTTC. This codes for CASSTRQGQETQYF. The chain carries TRBV28 and TRBJ2-5; 7 nucleotides line up with TRBD1. The CDR3 runs 14 residues. Losses at the gene ends were 5 bases for V and 2 bases for J; bases not matched to a gene: 5. CDR1 is MDHEN, CDR2 SYDVKM, per germline.